This T cell receptor beta chain was documented in a study of T cell responses to AZD1222 COVID-19 vaccine. Trimming removed 2 bases at V and 3 bases at J, with 8 bases between. This CDR3 is 15 amino acids long. In germline, CDR1 is SGHTA, CDR2 FQGTGA. The repertoire was sequenced with immunoSEQ multiplex PCR; TCRdb's copy has only in-frame clones and lacks some. The sample has under 95,000 clones, 85% to 90% seen once. The chain carries TRBV7-3 and TRBJ1-6; a possible D gene is TRBD1 (5 bases). The starting material was peripheral blood, obtained 28 days after the second AZD1222 dose. The clonotype comes from an adult who received the AZD1222 COVID-19 vaccine. The CDR3 nucleotides are TGTGCCAGCAGCTTACAGGGCGACTATAATTCACCCCTCCACTTT. Translation gives CASSLQGDYNSPLHF.